This TCR beta chain was identified in a study of blood T cell repertoires in COVID-19. Study-level information: COVID-19 samples collected from the United States, Italy and Spain covered acute and convalescent phases. PBMCs, B-cell-depleted T cells, or T cells were the source of the cDNA or gDNA that made up the material.

Under the authors' procedure: The assay estimated nucleated cells by amplifying reference gene primers. Profiled with immunoSEQ multiplex PCR; TCRdb holds only in-frame clones, not every one. For V, J and clone size, that table is used; D and trimming come from the DNA. This table has 150,000 to 200,000 clones, 86% appearing once. The V gene's germline CDR1 is SGHTA and CDR2 FQGNSA. Trimming took 5 bases from V and 5 from J, leaving 15 bases between them. The CDR3 is 14 residues long. This clonotype was sampled from a man in his late teens or twenties with acute or convalescent COVID-19. The chain couples TRBV7-2 to TRBJ1-2; weak D call: TRBD1 (6 bases). The sequenced sample consisted of peripheral blood. CDR3 in DNA: TGTGCCAGCAGCCCTCCCAACAGGGTATATGGCTACACCTTC. It is translated as CASSPPNRVYGYTF.